This TCR beta chain was identified in a study of T cell responses to AZD1222 COVID-19 vaccine. For the study at large: Investigators merged groups given second doses at roughly 4 or roughly 12 weeks.

Notes on the study in general: Baseline serostatus was positive in only six AZD1222 recipients. Most donors were white British, females outnumbered males, and clonal diversity was possibly underestimated. After the peak T cell response, and only then, were repertoires sampled.

Sequencing was performed with immunoSEQ multiplex PCR; in TCRdb, only in-frame clones are kept and a portion is missing. Among roughly 120,000 clones listed, 88% were seen once. Of note for this clone: Its cognate antigen is unknown.

This material consisted of peripheral blood, taken on day 0 of AZD1222 vaccination. This clonotype was obtained from an adult in good health.

CDR3 sequence: CASSLGVETQYF. CDR3 bases: TGTGCCAGCAGCTTGGGGGTAGAGACCCAGTACTTC. The rearrangement links TRBV5-4 to TRBJ2-5; D is unresolved. This CDR3 comprises 12 residues. Germline-derived CDR1 and CDR2 are SGHNT and YYREEE (reference sequence). With 0 bases removed from V and 4 bases from J, the gap between germline ends came to 4 bases.